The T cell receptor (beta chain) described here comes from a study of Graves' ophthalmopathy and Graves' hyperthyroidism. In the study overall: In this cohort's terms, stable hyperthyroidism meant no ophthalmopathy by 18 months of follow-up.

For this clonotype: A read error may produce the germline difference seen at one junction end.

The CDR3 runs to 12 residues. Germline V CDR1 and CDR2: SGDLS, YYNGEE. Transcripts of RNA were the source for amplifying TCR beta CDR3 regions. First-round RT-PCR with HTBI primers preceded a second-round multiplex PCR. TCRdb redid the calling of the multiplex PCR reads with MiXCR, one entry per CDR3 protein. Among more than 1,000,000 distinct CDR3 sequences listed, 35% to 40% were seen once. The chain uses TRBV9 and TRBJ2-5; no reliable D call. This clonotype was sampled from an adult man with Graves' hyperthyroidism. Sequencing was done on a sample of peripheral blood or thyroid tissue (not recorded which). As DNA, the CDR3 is TGCGCCAGCAGCCAACAAGAAGAGACCCAGTACTTC. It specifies CASSQQEETQYF.